The clone carrying this TCR beta chain was counted between two and nine times. The authors ran the assay at deep level. Clones were sequenced by immunoSEQ multiplex PCR, and TCRdb holds only the in-frame ones, with some missing. The sample has about 510,000 clones, about 79% seen once. This sample was taken from a study of shared clonotypes between healthy human individuals. There are 16 residues in the CDR3. Germline V gene sequence: CDR1 SGHAT, CDR2 FQNNGV. Deletions cut 6 bases from V and 3 bases from J, with 20 bases between. The sample was PBMCs. The TCR comes from a woman aged 40 to 55 in good health. Some clones in this sample may be carry-over from other donors' samples. The chain couples TRBV11-2 to TRBJ1-2; D is perhaps TRBD1 (5 bases). Written as DNA, the CDR3 is TGTGCCAGCAGACCCGGGAAGGGACGAAGGGACTATGGCTACACCTTC. This translates into CASRPGKGRRDYGYTF.